A single sample gave rise to the 14 T cell receptor beta chains below, sequenced in a study of OX40 agonist ivuxolimab in advanced cancers. The library was obtained by the immunoSEQ multiplex PCR assay. In its TCRdb copy, this immuneACCESS table keeps in-frame sequences only and misses some clones. Where compared with another copy, unresolved V genes explain less than half of these, and the others have no known cause. In this sample the table shows tens of thousands of clones, about 86% of which occur a single time. Roughly 1.7% of the sample is in the top ten clones. The sample in question was CD4+ or CD8+ T cells sorted from blood, obtained in a trial of the OX40 agonist ivuxolimab. These receptors all stem from an adult with an advanced solid tumor such as melanoma, head and neck, liver or kidney cancer.

The chain recombines TRBV5-1 with TRBJ2-5; the match to TRBD2 covers 14 bases. With the DNA end fitting TRBJ2-7 better, the J assignment may be wrong. CDR3 length equals 15 residues. CDR1 SGHRS and CDR2 YFSETQ come from the germline V gene. The CDR3 region is CASSPGTSGGYEQYF. The DNA of the CDR3 is TGCGCCAGCAGCCCCGGGACTAGCGGGGGATACGAGCAGTACTTC.

The chain has TRBV30 and TRBJ1-2, with 11 bases that match TRBD1. The V and J ends lost 1 base and 5 bases, in that order; junction bases with no gene match: 12. The CDR3 spans 17 residues. Germline V gene lookup returns CDR1 GTSNPN and CDR2 SVGIG (reference sequence). CDR3: CAWSGTGGAEMRYGYTF. In DNA, the CDR3 is TGTGCCTGGAGTGGGACAGGGGGCGCTGAGATGAGATATGGCTACACCTTC. Combining the CDR3 with reference TRBV30 and TRBJ1-2 gives the whole variable domain SQTIHQWPATLVQPVGSPLSLECTVEGTSNPNLYWYRQAAGRGLQLLFYSVGIGQISSEVPQNLSASRPQDRQFILSSKKLLLSDSGFYLCAWSGTGGAEMRYGYTFGSGTRLTVV.

The rearrangement joins TRBV19 to TRBJ2-2; the D gene is possibly TRBD1 (5 bases). Germline values: CDR1 LNHDA, CDR2 SQIVND (reference sequence). The CDR3 covers 13 residues. Deletions cut 6 bases from V and 6 bases from J, with 11 bases between. The CDR3 sequence: CASRGRAAGELFF. The CDR3 coding sequence is TGTGCCAGTAGGGGCAGGGCAGCCGGGGAGCTGTTTTTT.

The chain is built from TRBV29-1 and TRBJ1-3, with 10 bases fitting TRBD1. This CDR3 is built from 14 residues. The ends lost 5 bases at V and 1 base at J; junction bases unmatched: 2. Germline-derived CDR1 and CDR2 are SQVTM and ANQGSEA. CDR3 residues: CSVLGQGSGNTIYF. CDR3 DNA sequence: TGCAGCGTTCTGGGACAGGGGTCTGGAAACACCATATATTTT.

The chain joins TRBV7-2 to TRBJ2-2; D not resolved. CDR1 and CDR2 (germline): SGHTA, FQGNSA. The CDR3 runs to 13 residues. Deletions cut 3 bases from V and 0 bases from J, with 2 bases between. The CDR3 region has the DNA TGTGCCAGCAGCTTCCCGAACACCGGGGAGCTGTTTTTT. Residues: CASSFPNTGELFF.

This chain uses TRBV6-4 with TRBJ2-3, with 7 bases lining up with TRBD2. The CDR3 is 14 residues long. The ends lost 6 bases at V and 4 bases at J; junction bases unmatched: 7. Germline lookup yields CDR1 MRHNA and CDR2 SNTAGT. The CDR3 sequence: CASSSSGGSDTQYF. CDR3 coding DNA: TGTGCCAGCAGCTCATCGGGGGGTTCAGATACGCAGTATTTT.

The chain carries TRBV10-1 and TRBJ2-6; TRBD1 might be the D (5 bases). Trimming left V 4 bases short and J 4 bases short, with 17 bases between. There are 17 residues in the CDR3. Looked up from germline, CDR1 is WNHNN and CDR2 is SYGVQD (reference sequence). The CDR3 DNA follows: TGCGCCAGCAGTGTGACAGCCACCCGGGCGGGGGCCAACGTCCTGACTTTC. As protein: CASSVTATRAGANVLTF.

This clone was detected only a few times. V gene TRBV2 combines with J gene TRBJ1-1; maybe TRBD1 (6 bases). The V end was cut by 5 bases, the J end by 10 bases, with 14 bases between. Germline CDR1 reads SNHLY; CDR2 reads FYNNEI. The CDR3 is 12 residues long. CDR3 sequence reads: CASSLSDSIAFF. In nucleotides, the CDR3 is TGTGCCAGCAGTCTATCGGACAGTATAGCTTTCTTT.

CDR3 sequence reads: CASSLVQGASSPLHF. CDR3 nucleotides: TGTGCCAGCAGCTTAGTTCAGGGGGCGAGTTCACCCCTCCACTTT. The chain uses TRBV7-9 and TRBJ1-6, with 8 bases lining up with TRBD1. This CDR3 has 15 amino acids. The V gene's germline CDR1 is SEHNR and CDR2 FQNEAQ (reference sequence). V trimming: 1 base; J trimming: 9 bases; junction bases outside the gene matches: 5.

The J gene is TRBJ1-4, the V gene TRBV5-1; 9 nucleotides line up with TRBD1. This CDR3 has 14 amino acids. The ends lost 4 bases at V and 6 bases at J; junction bases unmatched: 4. Germline CDR1 SGHRS, CDR2 YFSETQ. The CDR3 DNA reads as TGCGCCAGCAGCCTAGGACAGGGGTATGAAAAACTGTTTTTT. Translating it yields CASSLGQGYEKLFF.

The chain carries TRBV9 and TRBJ2-7; 9 bases fit TRBD1. The CDR3 contains 15 residues. Germline trimming cut 2 bases from V and 2 bases from J; bases unmatched to any gene: 5. Per the germline V gene, CDR1 is SGDLS and CDR2 is YYNGEE. The CDR3 DNA follows: TGTGCCAGCAGCGTTTGGACAGGGGATGCCTACGAGCAGTACTTC. It codes for CASSVWTGDAYEQYF. Variable domain in full (rest from reference TRBV9 and TRBJ2-7): DSGVTQTPKHLITATGQRVTLRCSPRSGDLSVYWYQQSLDQGLQFLIQYYNGEERAKGNILERFSAQQFPDLHSELNLSSLELGDSALYFCASSVWTGDAYEQYFGPGTRLTVT.

The J gene is TRBJ2-5, the V gene TRBV30; 8 positions agree with TRBD1. V lost 8 bases, J lost 1 base, and 12 bases stayed unmatched. Germline CDR1 reads GTSNPN; CDR2 reads SVGIG (reference sequence). The CDR3 is 15 residues long. The DNA for the CDR3 is TGTGCCCGGGATCGTGGACAGGGAGCCCAAGAGACCCAGTACTTC. Translation gives CARDRGQGAQETQYF.

About this clone itself: The sample carries other DNA sequences with the same CDR3. V usage is TRBV6-1 and J usage is TRBJ2-7; D unclear. The germline V gene has CDR1 MNHNS and CDR2 SASEGT. V dropped 2 bases and J dropped 12 bases, with 11 bases sitting between them. The CDR3 loop spans 11 amino acids. CDR3 DNA: TGTGCCAGCAGTGAACCGAGCAGCCCGTACTTC. Encoded protein: CASSEPSSPYF.

The V call is TRBV6-5, the J call TRBJ2-7; 9 nucleotides align to TRBD1. Unmatched junction bases numbered 9, after V lost 6 bases and J lost 3 bases. The CDR3 loop spans 15 amino acids. Germline CDR1 reads MNHEY; CDR2 reads SVGAGI. The chain's CDR3 is CASSRDRDSHYEQYF. CDR3 DNA sequence: TGTGCCAGCAGCAGGGACAGGGATAGCCACTACGAGCAGTACTTC.